The rows below give T cell receptor beta chains drawn from one sample of a study of blood T cells in healthy people across ages. TCRdb fed the 5' RACE reads into MiXCR, producing one record per CDR3 protein. The repertoire holds 600,000 or so distinct CDR3 sequences, with less than 60% as singletons. The sequenced material came from blood. These receptors originate from a man older than 75 in good health. CDR3s leave out the opening cysteine and the closing phenylalanine or tryptophan. Expanded clones get a size class; other rows say once, few or many, or leave the size out.

TRBV18	TRBJ2-7	-	ASSAYAGGSSYEQY
TRBV5-1	TRBJ2-3	-	ASSLEGRRETDTQY
TRBV7-9	TRBJ2-1	-	ASSTRSGGAHNEQF
TRBV4-2	TRBJ2-3	-	ASSQPNLREGRADTQY
TRBV7-9	TRBJ2-3	few	ASSFTGTQTTDTQY
TRBV20-1	TRBJ2-1	-	SAREPTGVYNEQF
TRBV9	TRBJ2-1	-	ASSFLPGLAYNEQF
TRBV6-1	TRBJ1-4	-	ASSEGATNEKLF
TRBV21-1	TRBJ2-3	-	ASKDLRDTDTQY
TRBV4-1	TRBJ1-2	few	ASSQENRVGGYT
TRBV20-1	TRBJ2-7	few	SAPGTGTYEQY
TRBV7-8	TRBJ2-4	few	ASSPRFSGGTKNIQY
TRBV10-3	TRBJ1-1	-	AISTAGNTEAF
TRBV12-3/TRBV12-4	TRBJ1-1	once	ASRRTGRNTEAF
TRBV6-6	TRBJ2-1	many	ASSPLRGGGNEQF
TRBV29-1	TRBJ2-3	-	SVNEQSTDAQY
TRBV14	TRBJ1-5	-	ASSEINQPQH
TRBV10-3	TRBJ1-2	-	AISPRTGEGYT
TRBV7-2	TRBJ2-7	few	ASSTQLAESYEQY
TRBV7-3	TRBJ2-7	-	ASSLLGGAYEQY
TRBV30	TRBJ1-2	-	AWRAGQTNYGYT
TRBV4-3	TRBJ1-2	few	ASSQDSGLGYGYT
TRBV12-3/TRBV12-4	TRBJ2-7	few	ASSGTGVGEQY
TRBV7-2	TRBJ2-3	few	ASSRRSGSPDTQY
TRBV20-1	TRBJ2-5	once	SARGKETQY
TRBV7-2	TRBJ2-1	-	ASSPPGLGGNEQF
TRBV29-1	TRBJ2-1	-	SVAPGLAGSEQF
TRBV6-4	TRBJ2-1	-	ASSESGEANEQF
TRBV9	TRBJ2-5	-	ASGNDRGPETQY
TRBV7-9	TRBJ2-3	few	ASSSTSESYTDTQY
TRBV5-1	TRBJ2-3	-	ASSLSGGLSTDTQY
TRBV25-1	TRBJ2-7	few	ASSWDGGSYEQY
TRBV6-2/TRBV6-3	TRBJ2-1	-	ASRRPGQGLHEQF
TRBV7-2	TRBJ2-7	-	VSSSQGTQYEQY
TRBV11-2	TRBJ2-7	-	ASSLDSYSYEQY
TRBV5-1	TRBJ2-2	-	ASSGLEGTGELF
TRBV7-6	TRBJ2-1	-	ASSSFGLGARGEQF
TRBV7-9	TRBJ1-1	-	ASSRGSGTRNTEAF
TRBV4-2	TRBJ1-2	-	ASSQVGSLWGYT
TRBV12-3/TRBV12-4	TRBJ1-1	few	ASSRQSEAF
TRBV3-1	TRBJ1-6	few	ASSQGWGDNSPLH
TRBV20-1	TRBJ2-5	few	SARVRGKETQY
TRBV7-2	TRBJ2-5	once	ASSLASRVGETQY
TRBV5-1	TRBJ2-3	-	ASSSGTGGEDTQY
TRBV28	TRBJ2-4	-	ASSPQSSKNIQY
TRBV3-1	TRBJ1-5	few	ASSQDPGGDQPQH
TRBV7-3	TRBJ2-3	-	ASSPATGYSTDTQY
TRBV12-3/TRBV12-4	TRBJ1-1	-	ASSLTRGTEAF
TRBV20-1	TRBJ2-3	-	SARFRAFTDTQY
TRBV7-2	TRBJ2-7	few	ASSLDSGTVNYEQY
TRBV20-1	-	few	SAIMGKETQY
TRBV11-2	TRBJ2-5	-	AGSLAFRRGAETQY
TRBV5-1	TRBJ2-7	few	ASSQGQSYEQY